The source of this T cell receptor (beta chain) is a study of T cell changes during pregnancy in multiple sclerosis. Germline V lookup: CDR1 SGHRS, CDR2 YFSETQ. CDR3 length: 14 residues. The junction had 6 bases not matched to a gene; V was cut back by 2 bases and J by 5 bases. Here immunoSEQ multiplex PCR was the method, and the copy in TCRdb shows in-frame clones only, minus some. Of some 54,000 clones detected, 85% to 95% appear once; the ten largest clones hold 3.5%. The starting material was CD8+ T cells from peripheral blood mononuclear cells, obtained in the third trimester of pregnancy. The sequence came from a female donor with multiple sclerosis, enrolled in a pregnancy study. The chain couples TRBV5-1 to TRBJ2-7; TRBD2 matches 8 bases. CDR3 coding DNA: TGCGCCAGCAGCTTTTCAGCGGGAGCGAACGAGCAGTACTTC. Residues: CASSFSAGANEQYF.